The 3 T cell receptor beta chains reported below all come from one sample, sequenced in a study of cytotoxic CD8 clonotypes in ibrutinib-treated CLL. TCRdb keeps only in-frame clones here, not all; method: immunoSEQ multiplex PCR. The profile covers about 120,000 clones, with 45% to 65% appearing a single time and 30% to 45% taken by the ten largest. The material was PBMCs, obtained after 24 months of ibrutinib treatment. The receptors originated from a human donor with chronic lymphocytic leukemia.

This clone was picked up a small number of times. V and J are TRBV7-6 and TRBJ2-5; a possible D gene is TRBD1 (5 bases). The CDR3 loop spans 15 amino acids. Trimming took 1 base from V and 5 from J, leaving 14 bases between them. Germline V lookup: CDR1 SGHVS, CDR2 FNYEAQ. The CDR3 DNA reads as TGTGCCAGCAGCTTAGGGGGCACAGCTGGCGAGACCCAGTACTTC. Residues: CASSLGGTAGETQYF. The variable domain in full, with the rest retrieved from reference TRBV7-6 and TRBJ2-5, is GAGVSQSPRYKVTKRGQDVALRCDPISGHVSLYWYRQALGQGPEFLTYFNYEAQQDKSGLPNDRFSAERPEGSISTLTIQRTEQRDSAMYRCASSLGGTAGETQYFGPGTRLLVL.

This clone was seen more than once but under ten times. The chain recombines TRBV6-5 with TRBJ1-6; 8 nucleotides agree with TRBD1. Germline V CDR1 and CDR2: MNHEY, SVGAGI. This CDR3 region has 15 residues. Trimming removed 5 bases from V and 9 bases from J; junction bases left unmatched: 9. CDR3 amino acids: CASSIQGAISSPLHF. In DNA, the CDR3 is TGTGCCAGCAGTATCCAGGGGGCTATTAGTTCACCCCTCCACTTT.

This clone was seen a few times. The chain recombines TRBV9 with TRBJ2-3; 8 positions agree with TRBD1. Germline values: CDR1 SGDLS, CDR2 YYNGEE. The CDR3 totals 16 residues. V lost 0 bases and J lost 9; bases outside the gene matches: 12. The CDR3 loop is CASSVDPVAGGMTQYF. CDR3 nucleotides: TGTGCCAGCAGCGTAGACCCCGTGGCAGGGGGCATGACGCAGTATTTT. The whole variable domain, filled in from reference TRBV9 and TRBJ2-3, reads DSGVTQTPKHLITATGQRVTLRCSPRSGDLSVYWYQQSLDQGLQFLIQYYNGEERAKGNILERFSAQQFPDLHSELNLSSLELGDSALYFCASSVDPVAGGMTQYFGPGTRLTVL.